This record concerns one T cell receptor (beta chain) sequence. The data were produced by immunoSEQ multiplex PCR, yet TCRdb's version contains in-frame clones alone and is incomplete. The data show 20,000 to 30,000 clones, just over 90% seen once. The CDR3 has 16 residues. Trimming removed 0 bases from V and 6 bases from J; junction bases left unmatched: 8. Germline V gene data show CDR1 as SGHTA and CDR2 as FQGNSA. These data are taken from a study of control samples from healthy donors and cancer patients. This sequence was found in a man aged 50-60 years with lung cancer. Sample: PBMCs. The chain joins TRBV7-2 to TRBJ2-3; 8 bases map to TRBD2. The CDR3 region has the DNA TGTGCCAGCAGCTTAGCGTTAGCGGGGTATTCGGATACGCAGTATTTT. It yields the protein CASSLALAGYSDTQYF.